One sample yielded the 20 T cell receptor beta chains listed below, sequenced in a study of Ad26.COV2.S vaccination and SARS-CoV-2 variants. Treatment described: roughly 20 received Ad26.COV2.S at low or high dose, single or two shots; five or six received placebo; per-sample allocation not given. Following the first vaccine or placebo injection, samples were taken on day 63. Assay used: immunoSEQ multiplex PCR; TCRdb lists only in-frame clones, some missing. The table has about 350,000 clones, around 89% seen once. Source: peripheral blood, taken in a trial of Ad26.COV2.S vaccine versus placebo. The receptors were gathered from a person aged 18-60 years who received the Ad26.COV2.S COVID-19 vaccine or a placebo.

V usage is TRBV2 and J usage is TRBJ2-7, with D unresolved. The V end was cut by 8 bases, the J end by 2 bases, with 19 bases between. The germline V gene has CDR1 SNHLY and CDR2 FYNNEI. The CDR3 is 15 residues long. The CDR3, as DNA: TGTGCCAGCGGTGGGATGGGGATCGGCCCCTACGAGCAGTACTTC. As protein: CASGGMGIGPYEQYF. Full variable domain (rest looked up from reference TRBV2 and TRBJ2-7): EPEVTQTPSHQVTQMGQEVILRCVPISNHLYFYWYRQILGQKVEFLVSFYNNEISEKSEIFDDQFSVERPDGSNFTLKIRSTKLEDSAMYFCASGGMGIGPYEQYFGPGTRLTVT.

This clone was recorded once. The rearrangement joins TRBV7-9 to TRBJ1-4; possibly TRBD1 for D (5 bases). The V gene lost 1 base and the J gene lost 8 bases, with 11 bases spanning the gap. This CDR3 comprises 14 residues. From germline, CDR1 is SEHNR and CDR2 FQNEAQ (reference sequence). CDR3 DNA sequence: TGTGCCAGCAGCTTAGGGGGCTTCGAGGAAAAACTGTTTTTT. Protein product: CASSLGGFEEKLFF.

The chain uses TRBV4-3 and TRBJ2-1, with TRBD2 matching 8 bases. J was trimmed by 0 bases and V by 2 bases; bases with no gene match: 15. Germline CDR1 LGHNA, CDR2 YSLEER. The CDR3 extends over 20 amino acids. DNA for the CDR3: TGCGCCAGCAGCCAACGTGGCGGGGGGCCGAAGCGCTTCTCCTACAATGAGCAGTTCTTC. Protein sequence: CASSQRGGGPKRFSYNEQFF.

The rearrangement links TRBV3-1 (or the pseudogene TRBV3-2) to TRBJ2-5; 9 positions agree with TRBD2. J gave up 2 bases and V 4 bases, and 2 bases lay outside the gene matches. Germline lookup yields CDR1 LGHDT and CDR2 YNNKEL (reference sequence). CDR3 length: 14 amino acids. The CDR3 region is CASSLSGRQETQYF. CDR3 DNA sequence: TGTGCCAGCAGCCTCAGCGGGAGGCAAGAGACCCAGTACTTC.

The V gene is TRBV7-2, the J gene TRBJ2-3; no reliable D call. CDR1 is SGHTA and CDR2 is FQGNSA in the germline V gene. V lost 1 base and J lost 6, with 14 bases in between. The CDR3 is 15 amino acids. The CDR3: CASSLGRSGPDTQYF. The CDR3 region has the DNA TGTGCCAGCAGCTTAGGTAGAAGTGGGCCCGATACGCAGTATTTT.

The chain has TRBV19 and TRBJ2-2; TRBD1 agrees at 7 bases. CDR1 is LNHDA, CDR2 SQIVND, per germline (reference sequence). With V trimmed by 6 bases and J by 6 bases, 4 bases remained unmatched. The CDR3 extends over 13 amino acids. The CDR3 DNA is TGTGCCAGTAGCAATACAGGGGCCGGGGAGCTGTTTTTT. Translated, it gives CASSNTGAGELFF.

This chain uses TRBV5-1 with TRBJ2-2; D perhaps matches TRBD1 (6 bases). CDR3 length: 14 residues. CDR1 and CDR2 from the germline V gene are SGHRS and YFSETQ. Trimming took 1 base from V and 7 from J, leaving 11 bases between them. CDR3 region: CASSLSGTLGELFF. The CDR3 nucleotides are TGCGCCAGCAGCTTGTCCGGGACACTCGGGGAGCTGTTTTTT.

The V and J genes are TRBV18 and TRBJ2-2; D perhaps matches TRBD2 (6 bases). Germline CDR1 reads KGHSH; CDR2 reads LQKENI. The CDR3 is made up of 17 amino acids. Trimming stripped 2 bases from V and 4 bases from J, with 17 bases between. The chain's CDR3 is CASSPARQRAFTGELFF. CDR3 in DNA: TGTGCCAGCTCACCAGCCCGTCAGCGGGCGTTCACCGGGGAGCTGTTTTTT. Full variable domain (remainder filled in from reference TRBV18 and TRBJ2-2): NAGVMQNPRHLVRRRGQEARLRCSPMKGHSHVYWYRQLPEEGLKFMVYLQKENIIDESGMPKERFSAEFPKEGPSILRIQQVVRGDSAAYFCASSPARQRAFTGELFFGEGSRLTVL.

This clone was found once. CDR3: CASSAEVGTVGYTF. The CDR3 DNA reads TGTGCCAGCAGCGCCGAGGTGGGGACGGTTGGCTACACCTTC. The chain recombines TRBV6-5 with TRBJ1-2; TRBD1 is a possible D gene (5 bases). CDR1 is MNHEY, CDR2 SVGAGI, per germline. CDR3 length: 14 amino acids. Trimming pared 6 bases from V and 7 bases from J, leaving 18 bases between.

The J gene is TRBJ2-3, the V gene TRBV25-1, with 12 nucleotides matching TRBD1. V shed 1 base, J shed 4 bases, and the junction held 3 bases outside the gene matches. Germline V lookup: CDR1 MGHDK, CDR2 SYGVNS. The CDR3 spans 16 residues. The CDR3 DNA sequence: TGTGCCAGCAGTGAATTGGGACAGGGGGCGTCAGATACGCAGTATTTT. It yields the protein CASSELGQGASDTQYF.

The table lists this clone with a few counts. CDR3 region: CASSLPWTSGRDATEQYF. As DNA, the CDR3 is TGCGCCAGCAGCTTGCCCTGGACTAGCGGGAGGGATGCTACGGAGCAGTACTTC. The V and J genes are TRBV5-1 and TRBJ2-7; 15 positions agree with TRBD2. V gave up 1 base and J gave up 7 bases; unmatched junction bases: 12. Germline CDR1 and CDR2: SGHRS and YFSETQ. The CDR3 runs 18 residues. The full variable domain, in which reference TRBV5-1 and TRBJ2-7 provide the parts outside the CDR3, is KAGVTQTPRYLIKTRGQQVTLSCSPISGHRSVSWYQQTPGQGLQFLFEYFSETQRNKGNFPGRFSGRQFSNSRSEMNVSTLELGDSALYLCASSLPWTSGRDATEQYFGPGTRLTVT.

The CDR3 DNA sequence: TGTGCCAGCAGAACAGGGGCCGGTCGGCAGTACTTC. It specifies CASRTGAGRQYF. The rearrangement uses TRBV12-3 or TRBV12-4 and TRBJ2-7, with 7 bases fitting TRBD1. With V trimmed by 6 bases and J by 9 bases, 8 bases remained unmatched. CDR3 size: 12 residues.

This chain joins TRBV24-1 and TRBJ2-6; D gene ambiguous. V gave up 3 bases and J gave up 3 bases, with 2 bases separating them. The germline V gene encodes CDR1 KGHDR and CDR2 SFDVKD. The CDR3 totals 13 residues. CDR3: CATSDGGANVLTF. CDR3 DNA: TGTGCCACCAGTGATGGTGGGGCCAACGTCCTGACTTTC.

The rearrangement links TRBV19 to TRBJ2-5; 7 positions agree with TRBD1. Germline CDR1 is LNHDA and CDR2 is SQIVND (reference sequence). V gave up 4 bases and J gave up 1 base; unmatched junction bases: 6. The CDR3 spans 15 residues. CDR3 in DNA: TGTGCCAGTAGTACCTCCGGGACAGCCCAAGAGACCCAGTACTTC. This codes for CASSTSGTAQETQYF.

The chain recombines TRBV7-9 with TRBJ1-1; D ambiguous. The CDR3 is 15 amino acids. Germline-derived CDR1 and CDR2 are SEHNR and FQNEAQ (reference sequence). Trimming took off 4 bases at V and 2 bases at J, with 14 bases between the two ends. The CDR3 protein is CASSSADQVNTEAFF. CDR3 DNA: TGTGCCAGCAGCTCAGCGGATCAGGTAAACACTGAAGCTTTCTTT.

The chain employs TRBV5-1 and TRBJ2-5; TRBD1 matches at 8 bases. V shed 4 bases, J shed 5 bases, and the junction held 4 bases outside the gene matches. Germline V gene sequence: CDR1 SGHRS, CDR2 YFSETQ. The CDR3 length is 13 residues. This CDR3 is CASSRTGLETQYF. The CDR3, as DNA: TGCGCCAGCAGCAGGACAGGGTTGGAGACCCAGTACTTC.

The chain uses TRBV19 and TRBJ1-2; D unresolved. Trimming stripped 1 base from V and 7 bases from J, with 7 bases between. The CDR3 is made up of 12 amino acids. Germline assignment: CDR1 LNHDA and CDR2 SQIVND (reference sequence). The CDR3 coding sequence is TGTGCCAGTAGTATAGGTGACGGTGGCTACACCTTC. Amino acids: CASSIGDGGYTF.

Only a few counts were recorded for this clone. This CDR3 is also generated by other DNA sequences in the sample. This chain joins TRBV15 and TRBJ2-1; D uncertain. Germline V gene lookup returns CDR1 LNHNV and CDR2 YYDKDF (reference sequence). CDR3 length: 11 amino acids. Trimming removed 3 bases from V and 3 bases from J, with 0 bases in between. The DNA for the CDR3 is TGTGCCACCAGCAGCTACAATGAGCAGTTCTTC. Its protein product is CATSSYNEQFF.

The V and J genes are TRBV24-1 and TRBJ2-2; the D is unclear. Germline lookup yields CDR1 KGHDR and CDR2 SFDVKD. The CDR3 is 15 residues long. V was trimmed by 0 bases and J by 0 bases, leaving 4 bases between them. The CDR3 nucleotides are TGTGCCACCAGTGATTTGACCACGAACACCGGGGAGCTGTTTTTT. This gives the protein CATSDLTTNTGELFF.

This clone was picked up a small number of times. The chain couples TRBV6-4 to TRBJ2-7; tentative D call: TRBD2 (5 bases). Trimming stripped 4 bases from V and 0 bases from J, with 19 bases between. Germline V gene data show CDR1 as MRHNA and CDR2 as SNTAGT. The CDR3 loop spans 17 amino acids. CDR3 nucleotides: TGTGCCAGCAGTGGAGGTGGTAGCCGGGGAAGCTCCTACGAGCAGTACTTC. This codes for CASSGGGSRGSSYEQYF.